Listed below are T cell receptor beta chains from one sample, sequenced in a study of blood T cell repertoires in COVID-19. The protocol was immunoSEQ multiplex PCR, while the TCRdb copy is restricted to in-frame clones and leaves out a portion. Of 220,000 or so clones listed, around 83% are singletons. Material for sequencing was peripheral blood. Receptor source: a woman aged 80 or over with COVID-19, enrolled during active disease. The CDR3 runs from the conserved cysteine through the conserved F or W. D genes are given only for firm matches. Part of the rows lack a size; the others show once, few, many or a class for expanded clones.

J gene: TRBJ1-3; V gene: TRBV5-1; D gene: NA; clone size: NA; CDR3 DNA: TGCGCCAGCAGCTTGAACGGCGGCAGAGAAACTGGAAACACCATATATTTT; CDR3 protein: CASSLNGGRETGNTIYF
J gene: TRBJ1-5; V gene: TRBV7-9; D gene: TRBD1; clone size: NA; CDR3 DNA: TGTGCCAGCAGCTCAGGGGGTAGCAATCAGCCCCAGCATTTT; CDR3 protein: CASSSGGSNQPQHF
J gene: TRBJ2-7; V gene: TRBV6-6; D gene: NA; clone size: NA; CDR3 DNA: TGTGCCAGCAGTTACTCCGGGACAAAATCCTACGAGCAGTACTTC; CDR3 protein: CASSYSGTKSYEQYF
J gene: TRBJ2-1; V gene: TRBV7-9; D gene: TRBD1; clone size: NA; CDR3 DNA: TGTGCCAGCAGCGATACGGGACAGGTCAATGAGCAGTTCTTC; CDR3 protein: CASSDTGQVNEQFF
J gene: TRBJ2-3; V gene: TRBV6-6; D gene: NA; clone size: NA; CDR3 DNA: TGTGCCAGCAGTTCCCCCTCAGGAGGGGGCACAGATACGCAGTATTTT; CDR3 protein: CASSSPSGGGTDTQYF
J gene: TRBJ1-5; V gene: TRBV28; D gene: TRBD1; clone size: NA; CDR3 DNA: TGTGCCAGCAGTTTCCTACCTCTTCGGACAGGGGTTCAGCCCCAGCATTTT; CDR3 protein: CASSFLPLRTGVQPQHF
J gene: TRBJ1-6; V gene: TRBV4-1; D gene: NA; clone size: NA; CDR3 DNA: TGCGCCAGCAGCCAGGGGGGGTGGGGTTCACCCCTCCACTTT; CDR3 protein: CASSQGGWGSPLHF
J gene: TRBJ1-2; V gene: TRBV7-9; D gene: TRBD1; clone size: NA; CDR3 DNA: TGTGCCAGCAGTACCGGACAGGTGGGGGGCTACACCTTC; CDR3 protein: CASSTGQVGGYTF
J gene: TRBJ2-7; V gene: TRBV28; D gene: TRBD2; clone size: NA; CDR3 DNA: TGTGCCAGCAGTTCGGGGGGGCCGGTCTACGAGCAGTACTTC; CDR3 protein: CASSSGGPVYEQYF
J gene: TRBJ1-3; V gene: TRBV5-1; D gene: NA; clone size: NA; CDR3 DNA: TGCGCCAGCAGCGTGGGGGCTCCTGGAAACACCATATATTTT; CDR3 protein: CASSVGAPGNTIYF
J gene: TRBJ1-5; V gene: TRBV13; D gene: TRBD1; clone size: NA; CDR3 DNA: TGTGCCAGCAGCCACAGGGGAAGCAATCAGCCCCAGCATTTT; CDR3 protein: CASSHRGSNQPQHF
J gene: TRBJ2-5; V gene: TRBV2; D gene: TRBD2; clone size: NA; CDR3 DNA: TGTGCCAGCCTAGCGGGTGGAGAGACCCAGTACTTC; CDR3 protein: CASLAGGETQYF
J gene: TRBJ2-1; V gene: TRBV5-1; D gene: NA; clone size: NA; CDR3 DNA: TGCGCCAGCAGCTCCACCGGCGGGGTCCTGGGGAATGAGCAGTTCTTC; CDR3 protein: CASSSTGGVLGNEQFF
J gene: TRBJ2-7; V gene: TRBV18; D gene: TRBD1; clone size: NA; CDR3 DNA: TGTGCCAGCTCACCACGGACAGGGCTCGAGCAGTACTTC; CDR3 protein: CASSPRTGLEQYF
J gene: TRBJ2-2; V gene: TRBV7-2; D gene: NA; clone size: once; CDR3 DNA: TGTGCCAGCAGCCCCTGGAGCACCGGGGAGCTGTTTTTT; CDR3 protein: CASSPWSTGELFF
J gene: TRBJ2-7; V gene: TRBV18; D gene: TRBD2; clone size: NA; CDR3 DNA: TGTGCCAGCTCCCCTAAGTCCAGCGGGGGGCCCTACGAGCAGTACTTC; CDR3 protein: CASSPKSSGGPYEQYF
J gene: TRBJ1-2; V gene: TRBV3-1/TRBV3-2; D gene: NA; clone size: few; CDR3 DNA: TGTGCCAGCAGCCAGGACTTAGACAGGCGATCTAGAACCTTC; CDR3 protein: CASSQDLDRRSRTF
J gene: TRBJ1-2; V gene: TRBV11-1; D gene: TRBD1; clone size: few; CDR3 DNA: TGTGCCAGCAGCCCGGGACAGGGGGCTGGTGGCTACACCTTC; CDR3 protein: CASSPGQGAGGYTF
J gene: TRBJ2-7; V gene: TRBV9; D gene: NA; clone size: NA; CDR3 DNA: TGTGCCAGCAGCGTAGCTCTACAGGTCTCCTACGAGCAGTACTTC; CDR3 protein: CASSVALQVSYEQYF
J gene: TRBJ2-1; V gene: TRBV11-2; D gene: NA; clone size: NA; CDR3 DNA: TGTGCCAGCAGCCTCTCCTTCCGTTCAGATGAGCAGTTCTTC; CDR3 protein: CASSLSFRSDEQFF
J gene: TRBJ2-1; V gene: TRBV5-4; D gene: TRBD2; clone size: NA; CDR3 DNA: TGTGCCAGCAGCTTCTTTACTAGCGGGAGAAGTGAGCAGTTCTTC; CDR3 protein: CASSFFTSGRSEQFF
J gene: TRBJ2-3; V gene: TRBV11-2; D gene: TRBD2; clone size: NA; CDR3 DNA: TGTGCCAGCAGCTTAAACCTAATACTAGCGGGGAGCACAGATACGCAGTATTTT; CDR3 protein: CASSLNLILAGSTDTQYF
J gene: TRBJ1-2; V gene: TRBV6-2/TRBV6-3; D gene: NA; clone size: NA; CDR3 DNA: TGTGCCAGCAGTTACCGGGACTCACAACGGCGGGGCAATAACTATGGCTACACCTTC; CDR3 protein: CASSYRDSQRRGNNYGYTF
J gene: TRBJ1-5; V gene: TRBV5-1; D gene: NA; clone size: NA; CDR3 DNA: TGCGCCAGCAGACTCACAGAGAATCAGCCCCAGCATTTT; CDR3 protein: CASRLTENQPQHF
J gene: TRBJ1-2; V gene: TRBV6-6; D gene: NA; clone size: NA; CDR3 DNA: TGTGCCAGCAGTCGGGGGGCCACTAACTATGGCTACACCTTC; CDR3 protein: CASSRGATNYGYTF
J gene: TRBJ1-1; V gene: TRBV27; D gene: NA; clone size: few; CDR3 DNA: TGTGCCAGCAGTTTACAGAAGGGGGGCGGGGGCACTGAAGCTTTCTTT; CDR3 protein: CASSLQKGGGGTEAFF
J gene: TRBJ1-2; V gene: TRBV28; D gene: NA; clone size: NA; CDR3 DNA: TGTGCCAGCAGTTTAAGTGGGCTTGGGGCGGGCTACACCTTC; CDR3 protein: CASSLSGLGAGYTF
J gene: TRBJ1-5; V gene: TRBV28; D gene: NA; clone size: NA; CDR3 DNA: TGTGCCAGCAGTTCTTCCGGACTGTTTCAGCCCCAGCATTTT; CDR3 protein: CASSSSGLFQPQHF
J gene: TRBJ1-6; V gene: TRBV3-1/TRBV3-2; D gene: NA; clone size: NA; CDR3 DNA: TGTGCCAGCAGCCAACCCGGGAGGGATTCACCCCTCCACTTT; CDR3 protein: CASSQPGRDSPLHF
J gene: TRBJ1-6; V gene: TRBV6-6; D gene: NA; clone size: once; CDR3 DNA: TGTGCCAGCAGCTACAGGGAGGGGGATTCACCCCTCCACTTT; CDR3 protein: CASSYREGDSPLHF
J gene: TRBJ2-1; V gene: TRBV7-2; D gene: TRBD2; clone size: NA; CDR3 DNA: TGTGCCAGCAGTTCCGGGACTAGGTCCTACAATGAGCAGTTCTTC; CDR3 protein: CASSSGTRSYNEQFF
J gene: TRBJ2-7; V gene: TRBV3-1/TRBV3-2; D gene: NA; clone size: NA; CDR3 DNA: TGTGCCAGCGAGGGAAACTCCTACGAGCAGTACTTC; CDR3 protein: CASEGNSYEQYF
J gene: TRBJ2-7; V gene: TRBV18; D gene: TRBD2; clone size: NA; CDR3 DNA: TGTGCCAGCTCCGGGACTAGTAACGAGCAGTACTTC; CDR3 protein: CASSGTSNEQYF
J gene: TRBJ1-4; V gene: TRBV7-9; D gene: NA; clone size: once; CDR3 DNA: TGTGCCAGCAGCCCAGGGGAAATGAAGAATGAAAAACTGTTTTTT; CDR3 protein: CASSPGEMKNEKLFF
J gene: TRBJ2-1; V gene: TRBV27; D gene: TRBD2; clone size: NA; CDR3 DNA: TGTGCCAGCAGGCTCTCTAGCGGGAGGGCCAATGAGCAGTTCTTC; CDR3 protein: CASRLSSGRANEQFF
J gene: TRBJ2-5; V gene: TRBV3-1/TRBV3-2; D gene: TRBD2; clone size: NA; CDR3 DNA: TGTGCCAGCCGTACTAGCGGGGGGCGGGCCCAGTACTTC; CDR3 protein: CASRTSGGRAQYF
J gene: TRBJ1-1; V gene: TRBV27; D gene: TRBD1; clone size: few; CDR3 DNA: TGTGCCAGCAGTTCTATCGGACAGGGGACGCCTGAAGCTTTCTTT; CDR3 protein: CASSSIGQGTPEAFF